This T cell receptor (beta chain) was obtained from a study of blood T cells in healthy people across ages. Whole-study results and caveats: In older individuals, TCR beta diversity per million T cells was lower, falling roughly linearly with age. Diversity was higher, and naive CD4+ cells more numerous, in long-lived donors than in aged donors. Diversity was estimated from one million T cells, and these estimates were considered underestimates.

Details on this clonotype: The antigen remains unidentified.

The trim removed 8 bases at V and 2 bases at J, leaving 2 bases unmatched. The length of the CDR3 is 12 residues. CDR1 is SEHNR and CDR2 is FQNEAQ in the germline V gene (reference sequence). Isolation yielded PBMCs, at least 7 million per sample, in every case. It was with a sample-barcoded 5' primer and a J-beta primer mix that a second PCR of roughly 7 to 12 cycles was run. TCRdb analysed the 5' RACE reads with MiXCR anew, one entry per CDR3 protein. The sample yields approximately 810,000 distinct CDR3 sequences, 35% to 40% seen once. This rearrangement joins TRBV7-9 to TRBJ1-2; TRBD1 agrees at 7 bases. The source is a man between 18 and 29 years old in good health. Sequences were obtained from blood. The CDR3 loop is CASGTENYGYTF. In nucleotides, the CDR3 is TGTGCCAGCGGGACAGAGAACTATGGCTACACCTTC.